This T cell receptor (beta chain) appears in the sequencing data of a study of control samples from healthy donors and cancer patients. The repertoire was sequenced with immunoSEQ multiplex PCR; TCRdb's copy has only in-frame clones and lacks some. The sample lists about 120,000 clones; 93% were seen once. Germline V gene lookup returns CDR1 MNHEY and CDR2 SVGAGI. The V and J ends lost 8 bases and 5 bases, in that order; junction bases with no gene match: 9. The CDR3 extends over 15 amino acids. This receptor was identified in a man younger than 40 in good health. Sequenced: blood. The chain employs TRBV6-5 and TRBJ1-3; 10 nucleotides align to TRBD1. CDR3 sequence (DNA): TGTGCCAGCCGGACAGGGGGAAATCATAGAAACACCATATATTTT. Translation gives CASRTGGNHRNTIYF.